One and the same sample provided the 25 T cell receptor beta chains below, sequenced in a study of OX40 agonist ivuxolimab in advanced cancers. TCRdb's copy holds only in-frame clones and misses some; the assay was immunoSEQ multiplex PCR. The sample carries about 64,000 clones, approximately 85% recorded once. The sequenced sample was CD4+ or CD8+ T cells sorted from blood, obtained in a trial of the OX40 agonist ivuxolimab. These receptors were collected from an adult with an advanced solid tumor such as melanoma, head and neck, liver or kidney cancer.

The chain has TRBV7-2 and TRBJ2-3; TRBD2 matches 9 bases. Unmatched junction bases numbered 3, after V lost 0 bases and J lost 5 bases. The CDR3 totals 15 residues. Germline V gene lookup returns CDR1 SGHTA and CDR2 FQGNSA. In nucleotides, the CDR3 is TGTGCCAGCAGCTTAGCAGCGGGGGGTATAGATACGCAGTATTTT. Protein product: CASSLAAGGIDTQYF. The full variable domain, with the rest looked up from reference TRBV7-2 and TRBJ2-3, is GAGVSQSPSNKVTEKGKDVELRCDPISGHTALYWYRQSLGQGLEFLIYFQGNSAPDKSGLPSDRFSAERTGGSVSTLTIQRTQQEDSAVYLCASSLAAGGIDTQYFGPGTRLTVL.

The V gene is TRBV2, the J gene TRBJ1-1; 11 bases line up with TRBD1. This CDR3 spans 15 amino acids. Trimming took 10 bases from V and 6 from J; bases not matched to a gene: 13. From germline, CDR1 is SNHLY and CDR2 FYNNEI. CDR3 in amino acids: CATSRTGGFGAEAFF. The CDR3 coding sequence is TGTGCCACCTCTAGGACAGGGGGCTTCGGGGCTGAAGCTTTCTTT.

This chain links TRBV28 with TRBJ2-7; D is perhaps TRBD1 (6 bases). This CDR3 has 12 amino acids. Germline assignment: CDR1 MDHEN and CDR2 SYDVKM. V was trimmed by 6 bases and J by 3 bases, leaving 9 bases between them. CDR3: CASRQQGYEQYF. The CDR3 DNA follows: TGTGCCAGCAGACAACAGGGCTACGAGCAGTACTTC.

The chain recombines TRBV10-3 with TRBJ1-5; TRBD1 might be the D (5 bases). Per germline, CDR1 ENHRY and CDR2 SYGVKD. Trimming cost V 0 bases and J 6 bases, with 12 bases left between them. The CDR3 has 15 amino acids. DNA of the CDR3: TGTGCCATCAGTGAGTCAGGCAGGGTGGGTCAGCCCCAGCATTTT. It translates to CAISESGRVGQPQHF.

The chain recombines TRBV6-4 with TRBJ2-3; 7 nucleotides match TRBD2. V gave up 6 bases and J gave up 4 bases; unmatched junction bases: 10. Germline lookup yields CDR1 MRHNA and CDR2 SNTAGT. The CDR3 has 15 amino acids. The CDR3 loop reads CASSFRAGDSDTQYF. The CDR3 nucleotides read TGTGCCAGCAGCTTTCGGGCGGGAGACTCAGATACGCAGTATTTT.

The count of this clone is one. CDR3 in DNA: TGTGCCAGCAGCCAAGCCGGGAGTGACAATGAGCAGTTCTTC. It translates to CASSQAGSDNEQFF. V gene TRBV4-2 combines with J gene TRBJ2-1; D may be TRBD2 (6 bases). V gave up 1 base and J gave up 5 bases, with 9 bases separating them. Germline-derived CDR1 and CDR2 are LGHNA and YNFKEQ. This CDR3 spans 14 amino acids.

The chain carries TRBV6-5 and TRBJ1-4, with D hard to call. V was pared by 1 base and J by 7 bases, with 7 bases between. The CDR3 covers 13 residues. Germline CDR1 is MNHEY and CDR2 is SVGAGI. CDR3 residues: CASSYFGSEKLFF. The CDR3 DNA is TGTGCCAGCAGTTACTTTGGATCTGAAAAACTGTTTTTT.

This clone was recorded a few times. The chain employs TRBV30 and TRBJ1-5; D not certain. This CDR3 has 13 amino acids. The germline CDR1 and CDR2 sequences are GTSNPN and SVGIG (reference sequence). V gave up 5 bases and J gave up 7 bases, with 15 bases separating them. The CDR3 DNA follows: TGTGCCTGGGGGTCCGGCCTCGGGCAGCCCCAGCATTTT. The encoded protein is CAWGSGLGQPQHF. Supplemented by reference TRBV30 and TRBJ1-5, the full variable domain reads SQTIHQWPATLVQPVGSPLSLECTVEGTSNPNLYWYRQAAGRGLQLLFYSVGIGQISSEVPQNLSASRPQDRQFILSSKKLLLSDSGFYLCAWGSGLGQPQHFGDGTRLSIL.

The rearrangement links TRBV6-6 to TRBJ1-3; D is ambiguous. Trimming took off 0 bases at V and 8 bases at J, with 11 bases between the two ends. There are 14 residues in the CDR3. The germline gives CDR1 MNHNY, CDR2 SVGAGI (reference sequence). The CDR3 nucleotides read TGTGCCAGCAGTTACTCGGGCTTTACGGACACCATATATTTT. Translated, it gives CASSYSGFTDTIYF.

The chain carries TRBV30 and TRBJ2-3; no clear D gene. Trimming cost V 3 bases and J 0 bases, with 16 bases left between them. The CDR3 is 16 residues long. Germline lookup yields CDR1 GTSNPN and CDR2 SVGIG (reference sequence). The CDR3 here is CAWSQRWQDSTDTQYF. CDR3 nucleotide sequence: TGTGCCTGGAGCCAAAGGTGGCAGGATAGCACAGATACGCAGTATTTT.

The chain links TRBV2 to TRBJ2-5; D is ambiguous. This CDR3 is built from 11 residues. V gave up 7 bases and J gave up 3 bases, with 6 bases separating them. CDR1 and CDR2 from the germline V gene are SNHLY and FYNNEI. DNA for the CDR3: TGTGCCAGCACTTGGGAAGAGACCCAGTACTTC. This encodes CASTWEETQYF.

This chain connects TRBV5-1 to TRBJ2-2; D possibly corresponds to TRBD1 (6 bases). Trimming took 4 bases from V and 1 from J, leaving 8 bases between them. The CDR3 has 14 residues. Looked up from germline, CDR1 is SGHRS and CDR2 is YFSETQ. The CDR3 reads CASSGGQNTGELFF. The DNA for the CDR3 is TGCGCCAGCAGCGGGGGACAGAACACCGGGGAGCTGTTTTTT.

The rearrangement joins TRBV9 to TRBJ2-5, with 7 bases fitting TRBD1. CDR3 size: 15 residues. V was pared by 0 bases and J by 5 bases, with 7 bases of the junction left unmatched. The germline V gene has CDR1 SGDLS and CDR2 YYNGEE. The CDR3: CASSVATGDGETQYF. The CDR3 coding sequence is TGTGCCAGCAGCGTAGCTACAGGGGACGGGGAGACCCAGTACTTC.

This clone was seen once. The rearrangement joins TRBV5-1 to TRBJ2-3; the D gene is possibly TRBD2 (6 bases). The germline V gene encodes CDR1 SGHRS and CDR2 YFSETQ. CDR3 length: 14 residues. V gave up 7 bases and J gave up 2 bases, with 14 bases separating them. CDR3 in amino acids: CASGGAGPTDTQYF. The DNA for the CDR3 is TGCGCCAGCGGGGGAGCGGGCCCCACAGATACGCAGTATTTT. The full variable domain, rest sourced from reference TRBV5-1 and TRBJ2-3, is KAGVTQTPRYLIKTRGQQVTLSCSPISGHRSVSWYQQTPGQGLQFLFEYFSETQRNKGNFPGRFSGRQFSNSRSEMNVSTLELGDSALYLCASGGAGPTDTQYFGPGTRLTVL.

The genes are TRBV7-8 and TRBJ2-1, with 10 bases matching TRBD2. CDR1 is SGHVS and CDR2 is FQNEAQ in the germline V gene. V shed 7 bases, J shed 9 bases, and the junction held 9 bases outside the gene matches. The CDR3 runs to 14 residues. CDR3 amino acids: CASTRGASGGEQFF. Written as DNA, the CDR3 is TGTGCCAGCACCCGCGGGGCTAGCGGGGGTGAGCAGTTCTTC.

V gene TRBV7-2 combines with J gene TRBJ2-7, with 8 nucleotides matching TRBD1. The CDR3 is 13 residues long. CDR1 and CDR2 (germline): SGHTA, FQGNSA. Unmatched junction bases numbered 3, after V lost 5 bases and J lost 3 bases. The CDR3 DNA follows: TGTGCCAGCAGCCCTACAGGGGGCTACGAGCAGTACTTC. Residues: CASSPTGGYEQYF.

The chain links TRBV9 to TRBJ2-7, with 10 bases identical to TRBD2. CDR3 size: 16 residues. The germline V gene has CDR1 SGDLS and CDR2 YYNGEE. Trimming took 4 bases from V and 2 from J; bases not matched to a gene: 9. The CDR3, as DNA: TGTGCCAGCAGCCCCCGAGCGGGAGGGCCGACCTACGAGCAGTACTTC. This translates into CASSPRAGGPTYEQYF. Supplemented by reference TRBV9 and TRBJ2-7, the full variable domain reads DSGVTQTPKHLITATGQRVTLRCSPRSGDLSVYWYQQSLDQGLQFLIQYYNGEERAKGNILERFSAQQFPDLHSELNLSSLELGDSALYFCASSPRAGGPTYEQYFGPGTRLTVT.

This clone appeared a few times. V and J are TRBV5-1 and TRBJ2-7; 10 positions match TRBD2. Trimming removed 3 bases from V and 7 bases from J; junction bases left unmatched: 10. In germline, CDR1 is SGHRS, CDR2 YFSETQ. This CDR3 spans 15 amino acids. The CDR3: CASSYSGTSEGEQYF. The CDR3 DNA sequence: TGCGCCAGCAGCTACTCCGGGACTAGCGAAGGGGAGCAGTACTTC.

This clone was seen a few times. The V call is TRBV7-9, the J call TRBJ2-4, with D perhaps TRBD2 (6 bases). Germline V gives CDR1 SEHNR, CDR2 FQNEAQ (reference sequence). The CDR3 is 15 amino acids. V was pared by 5 bases and J by 0 bases, with 11 bases between. CDR3 region: CASSLGGLAKNIQYF. For the CDR3, the DNA is TGTGCCAGCAGCCTGGGGGGACTAGCCAAAAACATTCAGTACTTC.

The rearrangement uses TRBV7-2 and TRBJ2-1; 11 nucleotides match TRBD2. The germline gives CDR1 SGHTA, CDR2 FQGNSA. The ends lost 1 base at V and 7 bases at J; junction bases unmatched: 3. The CDR3 has 15 amino acids. The CDR3 spells CASSLGTSGWNEQFF. The CDR3, as DNA: TGTGCCAGCAGCTTAGGGACTAGCGGGTGGAATGAGCAGTTCTTC. Based on the CDR3 plus reference TRBV7-2 and TRBJ2-1, the full variable domain is GAGVSQSPSNKVTEKGKDVELRCDPISGHTALYWYRQSLGQGLEFLIYFQGNSAPDKSGLPSDRFSAERTGGSVSTLTIQRTQQEDSAVYLCASSLGTSGWNEQFFGPGTRLTVL.

This sequence joins TRBV30 and TRBJ1-1; D may be TRBD1 (5 bases). The CDR3 is made up of 13 amino acids. Trimming left V 1 base short and J 1 base short, with 7 bases between. Germline V gene sequence: CDR1 GTSNPN, CDR2 SVGIG (reference sequence). The CDR3 here is CAWSGGGNTEAFF. CDR3 sequence (DNA): TGTGCCTGGAGTGGGGGGGGGAACACTGAAGCTTTCTTT.

The CDR3 DNA sequence: TGTGCCAGCAGTTTATGGGGCCTAGCGGCTTACAATGAGCAGTTCTTC. This encodes CASSLWGLAAYNEQFF. The chain uses TRBV28 and TRBJ2-1, with 7 bases matching TRBD2. This CDR3 is built from 16 residues. V dropped 0 bases and J dropped 4; count of bases not matched to a gene: 6. Germline V gene data show CDR1 as MDHEN and CDR2 as SYDVKM.

There are a few counts of this clone. The rearrangement links TRBV5-1 to TRBJ1-5, with a possible D match to TRBD1 (5 bases). Per germline, CDR1 SGHRS and CDR2 YFSETQ. V dropped 4 bases and J dropped 5 bases, with 13 bases sitting between them. The CDR3 covers 14 residues. CDR3 bases: TGCGCCAGCAGCATCCGGGACGGTGATCAGCCCCAGCATTTT. This translates into CASSIRDGDQPQHF. The full variable domain, with the rest looked up from reference TRBV5-1 and TRBJ1-5, is KAGVTQTPRYLIKTRGQQVTLSCSPISGHRSVSWYQQTPGQGLQFLFEYFSETQRNKGNFPGRFSGRQFSNSRSEMNVSTLELGDSALYLCASSIRDGDQPQHFGDGTRLSIL.

The J gene is TRBJ1-1, the V gene TRBV28; 7 bases match TRBD1. Germline V gives CDR1 MDHEN, CDR2 SYDVKM. The V segment lost 11 bases and the J segment 2 bases; nucleotides outside the gene matches: 14. This CDR3 comprises 15 residues. CDR3 sequence (DNA): TGTGCCTCCTCAAAGTTCCGGGACAGAAACACTGAAGCTTTCTTT. Protein: CASSKFRDRNTEAFF.

This chain uses TRBV19 with TRBJ2-5, with TRBD2 matching over 15 bases. With V trimmed by 4 bases and J by 4 bases, 4 bases remained unmatched. Germline CDR1 LNHDA, CDR2 SQIVND (reference sequence). This CDR3 has 16 residues. For the CDR3, the DNA is TGTGCCAGTAGTACAGGACTAGCGGGAGGGCCAGAGACCCAGTACTTC. Translation gives CASSTGLAGGPETQYF.